Below are 16 T cell receptor beta chains sequenced from a single sample in a study of identical twins. TCRdb processed the 5' RACE reads anew with MiXCR; each CDR3 protein has one entry. The table lists some 1,600,000 distinct CDR3 sequences, around a third of them singletons. Specimen: cord blood. The receptors derive from a newborn girl in good health.

The J gene is TRBJ2-5, the V gene TRBV20-1; no definite D call. The CDR3 runs to 13 residues. V was trimmed by 0 bases and J by 2 bases, leaving 7 bases between them. The germline CDR1 and CDR2 sequences are DFQATT and SNEGSKA (reference sequence). CDR3 DNA sequence: TGCAGTGCTAGAGATCTCTGGCAAGAGACCCAGTACTTC. Residues: CSARDLWQETQYF.

This chain links TRBV27 with TRBJ1-2; D not resolved. The CDR3 is made up of 15 amino acids. The V end lost 2 bases, the J end lost 4 bases, and 14 bases lay between the germline ends. Germline CDR1 MNHEY, CDR2 SMNVEV (reference sequence). The CDR3, as DNA: TGTGCCAGCAGTTTAAAGTATGAGGGCTTCTATGGCTACACCTTC. Its translation is CASSLKYEGFYGYTF.

This clonotype was seen a few times. J is TRBJ1-2 and V is TRBV6-5; TRBD1 matches 12 bases. Germline CDR1 and CDR2: MNHEY and SVGAGI. CDR3 length equals 14 residues. The trim removed 2 bases at V and 8 bases at J, leaving 3 bases unmatched. The CDR3 DNA reads TGTGCCAGCAGTTACGCCGGGACAGGGGGCGGCTACACCTTC. It is translated as CASSYAGTGGGYTF.

The count of this clonotype is one. The chain uses TRBV11-1 and TRBJ2-5, with 10 nucleotides matching TRBD2. This CDR3 comprises 17 residues. Germline loops: CDR1 SGHAT, CDR2 FQDESV (reference sequence). The ends lost 2 bases at V and 2 bases at J; junction bases unmatched: 8. As DNA, the CDR3 is TGTGCCAGCAGCTTACACGGAGCGGGAGGGGGGCAAGAGACCCAGTACTTC. This codes for CASSLHGAGGGQETQYF.

The gene calls are TRBV7-2 and TRBJ1-1; tentative D call: TRBD1 (5 bases). Trimming shortened V by 0 bases and J by 2 bases, and 13 bases separated the two germline ends. The germline V gene encodes CDR1 SGHTA and CDR2 FQGNSA. The CDR3 length is 16 residues. The CDR3 DNA is TGTGCCAGCAGCTTAGCTCCTCTGACAGTTAACACTGAAGCTTTCTTT. Amino acid sequence: CASSLAPLTVNTEAFF.

The J gene is TRBJ2-1, the V gene TRBV6-5; a weak D match, TRBD2 (5 bases). The V gene's germline CDR1 is MNHEY and CDR2 SVGAGI. V gave up 2 bases and J gave up 0 bases, with 11 bases separating them. The length of the CDR3 is 16 residues. CDR3 in amino acids: CASSYLRVGSYNEQFF. The DNA of the CDR3 is TGTGCCAGCAGTTACCTGAGGGTAGGCTCCTACAATGAGCAGTTCTTC.

The chain links TRBV7-2 to TRBJ1-4; D uncertain. CDR3 length equals 16 residues. The V and J ends lost 2 bases and 6 bases respectively, with 16 bases between them. Germline V gene sequence: CDR1 SGHTA, CDR2 FQGNSA. The CDR3 DNA reads as TGTGCCAGCAGCTTAACTAGGTGGCACAGATATGAAAAACTGTTTTTT. Amino acid sequence: CASSLTRWHRYEKLFF.

This clonotype occurred a few times. The V and J genes are TRBV12-3 or TRBV12-4 and TRBJ2-2, with D uncertain. Trimming removed 1 base from V and 7 bases from J, with 7 bases in between. The CDR3 consists of 13 residues. The CDR3 loop reads CASSLGVIGELFF. The CDR3 nucleotides read TGTGCCAGCAGTTTAGGCGTGATCGGGGAGCTGTTTTTT.

This clonotype has ten or more counts. CDR3 in DNA: TGCAGCGTTGCCGGCAGCCAATATGGCTACACCTTC. Encoded protein: CSVAGSQYGYTF. The chain links TRBV29-1 to TRBJ1-2; D unresolved. The CDR3 loop spans 12 amino acids. Trimming left V 4 bases short and J 5 bases short, with 11 bases between. The germline V gene has CDR1 SQVTM and CDR2 ANQGSEA.

The chain employs TRBV20-1 and TRBJ2-1, with 9 bases identical to TRBD2. Unmatched junction bases numbered 9, after V lost 8 bases and J lost 10 bases. Germline V gene lookup returns CDR1 DFQATT and CDR2 SNEGSKA (reference sequence). The CDR3 is 12 amino acids. The CDR3 is CSLIAGVEEQFF. The CDR3 DNA sequence: TGCAGTCTCATAGCGGGAGTGGAGGAGCAGTTCTTC.

The rearrangement uses TRBV11-2 and TRBJ2-1; TRBD2 matches 10 bases. The CDR3 extends over 16 amino acids. Germline lookup yields CDR1 SGHAT and CDR2 FQNNGV. V was pared by 4 bases and J by 2 bases, with 5 bases of the junction left unmatched. Written as DNA, the CDR3 is TGTGCCAGCAGCTGGGGGAGCGGGGGGGCCTACAATGAGCAGTTCTTC. It specifies CASSWGSGGAYNEQFF.

This clonotype was found a few times. The chain recombines TRBV20-1 with TRBJ2-3; 12 bases map to TRBD2. The CDR3 loop spans 16 amino acids. Germline values: CDR1 DFQATT, CDR2 SNEGSKA (reference sequence). V dropped 5 bases and J dropped 2; count of bases not matched to a gene: 8. CDR3 residues: CSASGLAGGITDTQYF. DNA for the CDR3: TGCAGTGCTTCGGGCCTAGCGGGAGGGATCACAGATACGCAGTATTTT.

This clonotype turned up a few times. CDR3 in amino acids: CASSLAGGQIGTQYF. CDR3 in DNA: TGTGCCAGCAGTTTAGCGGGAGGGCAGATTGGTACGCAGTATTTT. The chain is built from TRBV12-3 or TRBV12-4 and TRBJ2-3; TRBD2 matches at 7 bases. The J segment lost 8 bases and the V segment lost 0 bases, leaving 8 bases of the junction unmatched. The length of the CDR3 is 15 residues.

This clonotype occurred a few times. The chain carries TRBV19 and TRBJ2-3; D could derive from TRBD1 or TRBD2 (5 bases each). V gave up 2 bases and J gave up 1 base, with 10 bases separating them. This CDR3 comprises 15 residues. The germline V gene has CDR1 LNHDA and CDR2 SQIVND (reference sequence). CDR3 protein: CASSIRGVGTDTQYF. The CDR3 nucleotides read TGTGCCAGTAGTATAAGGGGAGTAGGCACAGATACGCAGTATTTT.

This clonotype showed up just a few times. This chain uses TRBV5-1 with TRBJ2-1; no clear D. V lost 0 bases and J 3 bases, leaving 13 bases between the germline ends. The CDR3 length is 16 residues. CDR1 is SGHRS and CDR2 is YFSETQ in the germline V gene. The CDR3 coding sequence is TGCGCCAGCAGCTTGGCCCAGCGTTCGCTCTACAATGAGCAGTTCTTC. This gives the protein CASSLAQRSLYNEQFF. Drawing the rest from reference TRBV5-1 and TRBJ2-1, the complete variable domain is KAGVTQTPRYLIKTRGQQVTLSCSPISGHRSVSWYQQTPGQGLQFLFEYFSETQRNKGNFPGRFSGRQFSNSRSEMNVSTLELGDSALYLCASSLAQRSLYNEQFFGPGTRLTVL.

The genes are TRBV7-6 and TRBJ2-5; no clear D. Germline CDR1 and CDR2: SGHVS and FNYEAQ. This CDR3 spans 14 amino acids. V was clipped by 5 bases and J by 1 base, with 11 bases between them. The CDR3 protein is CASSPPTRQETQYF. The CDR3 DNA follows: TGTGCCAGCAGCCCCCCGACACGCCAAGAGACCCAGTACTTC.